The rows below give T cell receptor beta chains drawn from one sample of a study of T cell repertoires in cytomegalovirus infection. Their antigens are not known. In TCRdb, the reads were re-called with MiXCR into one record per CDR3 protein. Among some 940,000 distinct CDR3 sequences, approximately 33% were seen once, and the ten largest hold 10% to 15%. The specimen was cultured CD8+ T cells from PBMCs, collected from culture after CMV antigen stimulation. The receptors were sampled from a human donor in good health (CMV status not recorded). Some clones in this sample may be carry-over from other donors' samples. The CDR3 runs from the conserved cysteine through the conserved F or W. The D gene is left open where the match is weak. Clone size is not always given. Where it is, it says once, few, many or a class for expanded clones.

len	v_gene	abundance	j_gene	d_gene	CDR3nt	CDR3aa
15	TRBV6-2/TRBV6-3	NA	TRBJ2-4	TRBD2	TGTGCCAGCAGTTACGGGGGGGGGGCCAAAAACATTCAGTACTTC	CASSYGGGAKNIQYF
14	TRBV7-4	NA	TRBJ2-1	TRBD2	TGTGCCAGCAGCTTAGGGGGACTAGACTCTGAGCAGTTCTTC	CASSLGGLDSEQFF
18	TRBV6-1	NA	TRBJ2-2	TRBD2	TGTGCCAGCAGTGATTGGACTAGCGGGAATCATCTTACCGGGGAGCTGTTTTTT	CASSDWTSGNHLTGELFF
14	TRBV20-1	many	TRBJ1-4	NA	TGCAGTGCTAGGTGGAGGGTGAGGGGGGAAAAACTGTTTTTT	CSARWRVRGEKLFF
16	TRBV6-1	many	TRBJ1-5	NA	TGTGCCAGCAGGTGGGGGATAGGCCTTAGCAATCAGCCCCAGCATTTT	CASRWGIGLSNQPQHF
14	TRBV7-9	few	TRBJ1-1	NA	TGTGCCAGCAGCTTAGCGCGAACAACATCTGAAGCTTTCTTT	CASSLARTTSEAFF
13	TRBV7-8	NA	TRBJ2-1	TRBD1	TGTGCCAGCAGCGGTGACAGGGTAAATGAGCAGTTCTTC	CASSGDRVNEQFF
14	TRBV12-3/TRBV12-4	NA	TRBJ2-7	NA	TGTGCCAGCAGTCTAAGACAGGACACCTACGAGCAGTACTTC	CASSLRQDTYEQYF
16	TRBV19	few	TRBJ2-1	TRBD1	TGTGCCAGTAGTGTCCCGACAGGGGGCTATAACAATGAGCAGTTCTTC	CASSVPTGGYNNEQFF
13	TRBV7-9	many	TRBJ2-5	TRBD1	TGTGCCAGCAGCTCGACAGGGTCAGAGACCCAGTACTTC	CASSSTGSETQYF
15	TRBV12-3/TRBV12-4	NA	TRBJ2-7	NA	TGTGCCAGCAGTTTAGGGGGAAGGCCGAGTAACGAGCAGTACTTC	CASSLGGRPSNEQYF
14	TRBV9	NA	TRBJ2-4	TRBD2	TGTGCCAGCAGCTCTGGCGGGGGGGCCGGCATTCAGTACTTC	CASSSGGGAGIQYF
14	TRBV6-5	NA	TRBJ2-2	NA	TGTGCCAGCAGTTACCGCACAGGAACCGGGGAGCTGTTTTTT	CASSYRTGTGELFF
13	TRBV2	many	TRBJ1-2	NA	TGTGCCAGCCCTTCCCGGGGGGGTGGTGGCTACACCTTC	CASPSRGGGGYTF
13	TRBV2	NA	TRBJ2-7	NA	TGTGCCAGCAGCGAGGACCCAGGCTACGAGCAGTACTTC	CASSEDPGYEQYF
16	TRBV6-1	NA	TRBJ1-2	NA	TGTGCCAGCAGTGAAGCTTTTGGGGCGACGAGGAATGGCTACACCTTC	CASSEAFGATRNGYTF
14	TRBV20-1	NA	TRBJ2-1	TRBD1	TGCAGTGCTTCCGGGACAGCACACTACAATGAGCAGTTCTTC	CSASGTAHYNEQFF
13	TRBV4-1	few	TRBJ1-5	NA	TGCGCCAGCAGCCAAGATAAAGGTTGGCCCCAGCATTTT	CASSQDKGWPQHF
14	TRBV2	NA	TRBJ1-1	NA	TGTGCCAGCAGGGCCCGAGGGCCCTTGACGGAAGCTTTCTTT	CASRARGPLTEAFF
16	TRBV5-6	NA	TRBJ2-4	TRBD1	TGTGCCAGCAGCTTGTTCACAGGGGGTAGTGGAAACATTCAGTACTTC	CASSLFTGGSGNIQYF
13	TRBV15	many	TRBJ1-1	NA	TGTGCCACCAGCAGAGCGGGGAACACTGAAGCTTTCTTT	CATSRAGNTEAFF
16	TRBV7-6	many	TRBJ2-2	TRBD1	TGTGCCAGCAGCTCGCCGGACAGGTTGAACACCGGGGAGCTGTTTTTT	CASSSPDRLNTGELFF
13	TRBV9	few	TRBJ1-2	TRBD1	TGTGCCAGCAGCGTCGGGGACAGCTATGGCTACACCTTC	CASSVGDSYGYTF
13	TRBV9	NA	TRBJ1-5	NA	TGTGCCAGCAGCGTTTCAGGTAATCAGCCCCAGCATTTT	CASSVSGNQPQHF
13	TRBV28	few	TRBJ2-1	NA	TGTGCCAGCAGTTTAAATGTGGGGGCCGAGCAGTTCTTC	CASSLNVGAEQFF
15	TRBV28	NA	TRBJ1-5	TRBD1	TGTGCCACCCAGCGACAGGGCTCCTTCAATCAGCCCCAGCATTTT	CATQRQGSFNQPQHF
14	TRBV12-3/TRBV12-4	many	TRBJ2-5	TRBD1	TGTGCCAGCAGTCCCTCGACAGGGGTCGAGACCCAGTACTTC	CASSPSTGVETQYF
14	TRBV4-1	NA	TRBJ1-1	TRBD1	TGTGCCAGCAGCCAAGACCCGGACAGGAAGGAGGCTTTCTTT	CASSQDPDRKEAFF
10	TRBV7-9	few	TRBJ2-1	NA	TGTGCCAGCAGTGAAGAAGCTACGTTCTTC	CASSEEATFF
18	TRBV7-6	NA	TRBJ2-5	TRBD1	TGTGCCAGCAGCCTAAGAGGGTTGTGGGACAGACGTAGAGAGACCCAGTACTTC	CASSLRGLWDRRRETQYF
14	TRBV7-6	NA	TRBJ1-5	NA	TGTGCCAGCAGCTTAGGACAGGATCTCCAGCCCCAGCATTTT	CASSLGQDLQPQHF
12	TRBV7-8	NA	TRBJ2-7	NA	TGTGCCAGCAGCACCGGGACGAGCGAGCAGTACTTC	CASSTGTSEQYF
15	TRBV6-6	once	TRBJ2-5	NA	TGTGCCAGCAGTTACGGCCAGGGGATTCAAGAGACCCAGTACTTC	CASSYGQGIQETQYF
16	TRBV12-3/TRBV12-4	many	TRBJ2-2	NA	TGTGCCAGCAGTTTCGCTCACACGACGAACACCGGGGAGCTGTTTTTT	CASSFAHTTNTGELFF
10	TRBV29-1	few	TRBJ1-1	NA	TGCAGCGTTGGGTTGACTGAAGCTTTCTTT	CSVGLTEAFF
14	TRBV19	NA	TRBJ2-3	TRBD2	TGTGCCACCGACCACGGGAGGACCACAGATACGCAGTATTTT	CATDHGRTTDTQYF
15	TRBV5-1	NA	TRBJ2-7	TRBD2	TGCTCCAGCAGCTTTACTAGCGGTTCAGACTACGAGCAGTACTTC	CSSSFTSGSDYEQYF
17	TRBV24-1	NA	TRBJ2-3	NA	TGTGCCACCAGTGATCCAAAATCAAGGGACATCACAGATACGCAGTATTTT	CATSDPKSRDITDTQYF
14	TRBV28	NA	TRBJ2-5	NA	TGTGCCAGCAGTTACCCCGAGCCCCAAGAGACCCAGTACTTC	CASSYPEPQETQYF